One T cell receptor beta chain is described in this entry. Its antigen is still unknown. This sample also contains other DNA sequences that code for the same CDR3. Between the trimmed V and J ends, which lost 0 bases and 2 bases, there was a span of 5 bases. CDR1 is SGHRS, CDR2 YFSETQ, per germline. CDR3 size: 13 residues. These data originate in a study of shared clonotypes between healthy human individuals. Across the study: CD4 naive cells filled three plates per donor, CD4 memory three, CD8 naive two and CD8 memory one.

Several immunoSEQ 96-well plates shared each subset's DNA, each plate a replicate. In the original analysis: ImmunoSEQ only sent back junction sequences with no quality scores, so filtering was done differently. Clones were sequenced by immunoSEQ multiplex PCR, and TCRdb holds only the in-frame ones, with some missing. V and J calls and clone size are copied from that table; D and trimming were computed from the DNA. The repertoire holds 2 million to 2.5 million clones, with 80% to 95% as singletons. Study results and limitations: Across subsets, estimated richness was generally greater for naive than for memory populations.

This chain uses TRBV5-1 with TRBJ1-1; D remains ambiguous. The sample comprised naive CD4+ T cells from PBMCs. The sample's subset: CD45RA+ positively selected. The source is a man aged 18 to 29 in good health. Some clones in this sample may be carry-over from other donors' samples. The CDR3 DNA is TGCGCCAGCAGCTTGGCGCAAAACACTGAAGCTTTCTTT. This encodes CASSLAQNTEAFF.